This T cell receptor (beta chain) was profiled in a study of a mutant IDH1 vaccine in newly diagnosed glioma. Study summary: Patients had received radiotherapy, temozolomide, or both previously, most receiving both.

Germline CDR1 SGHDN, CDR2 FVKESK. CDR3 length: 14 amino acids. Trimming took 1 base from V and 5 from J, leaving 12 bases between them. The time point: baseline, week 1 (first vaccination visit). The treatment here: pre-vaccination baseline after standard-of-care therapy. The data were produced by immunoSEQ multiplex PCR, yet TCRdb's version contains in-frame clones alone and is incomplete. The data show approximately 19,000 clones, over 75% seen once. This chain uses TRBV14 with TRBJ2-7; maybe TRBD2 (6 bases). The material was PBMCs, obtained from a glioma patient treated with radiotherapy, temozolomide or both. This TCR derives from a man in his forties with glioma. The CDR3 coding sequence is TGTGCCAGCAGCCAAGTGCGACCGGGGGACGAGCAGTACTTC. Translation gives CASSQVRPGDEQYF.